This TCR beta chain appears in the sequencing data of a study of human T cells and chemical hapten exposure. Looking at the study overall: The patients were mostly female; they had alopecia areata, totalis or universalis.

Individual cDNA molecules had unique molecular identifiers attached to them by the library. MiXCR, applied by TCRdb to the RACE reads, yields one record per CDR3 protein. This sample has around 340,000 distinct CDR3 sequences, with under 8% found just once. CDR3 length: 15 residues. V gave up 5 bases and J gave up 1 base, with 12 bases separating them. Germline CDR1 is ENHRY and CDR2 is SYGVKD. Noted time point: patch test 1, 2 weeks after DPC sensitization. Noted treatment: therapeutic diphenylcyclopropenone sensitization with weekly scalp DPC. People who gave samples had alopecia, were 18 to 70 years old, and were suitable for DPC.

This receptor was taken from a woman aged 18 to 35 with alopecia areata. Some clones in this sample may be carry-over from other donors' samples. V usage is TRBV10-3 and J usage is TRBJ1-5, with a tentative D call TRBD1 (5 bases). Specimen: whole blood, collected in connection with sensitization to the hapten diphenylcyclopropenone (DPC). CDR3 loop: CAISQLQGSNQPQHF. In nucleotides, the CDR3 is TGTGCCATCAGTCAACTCCAGGGCAGCAATCAGCCCCAGCATTTT.